One and the same sample provided the 21 T cell receptor beta chains below, sequenced in a study of shared clonotypes between healthy human individuals. CD8 cells classed as naive were CD45RO-negative and positively selected for CCR7, excluding terminally differentiated effector memory CD45RA+ cells. Sequencing was performed with immunoSEQ multiplex PCR; in TCRdb, only in-frame clones are kept and a portion is missing. The sample consists of about 2.1 million clones, 85% to 95% of them appearing once. Material: naive CD8+ T cells from PBMCs. Every receptor here comes from a man aged 18 to 30 in good health. Some clones in this sample may be carry-over from other donors' samples.

This chain joins TRBV5-5 and TRBJ2-1, with D possibly being TRBD2 (8 bases). Germline lookup yields CDR1 SGHKS and CDR2 YYEKEE (reference sequence). V lost 1 base and J 7 bases, leaving 15 bases between the germline ends. The CDR3 length is 15 residues. This CDR3 reads CASSLREGARNEQFF. In DNA, the CDR3 is TGTGCCAGCAGCTTGCGGGAGGGGGCACGGAATGAGCAGTTCTTC. Combining the CDR3 with reference TRBV5-5 and TRBJ2-1 gives the whole variable domain DAGVTQSPTHLIKTRGQQVTLRCSPISGHKSVSWYQQVLGQGPQFIFQYYEKEERGRGNFPDRFSARQFPNYSSELNVNALLLGDSALYLCASSLREGARNEQFFGPGTRLTVL.

The chain employs TRBV29-1 and TRBJ1-2; TRBD1 agrees at 7 bases. CDR1 and CDR2 (germline): SQVTM, ANQGSEA. There are 15 residues in the CDR3. J lost 4 bases, V lost 4 bases, and 12 bases had no gene match. The CDR3: CSVAETGERGYGYTF. DNA of the CDR3: TGCAGCGTTGCCGAAACAGGGGAACGTGGCTATGGCTACACCTTC.

As for this clone: Other DNA sequences of this sample code for an identical CDR3. V is TRBV9 and J is TRBJ1-1; 8 nucleotides match TRBD1. The CDR3 is made up of 15 amino acids. V lost 0 bases to trimming and J lost 0 bases; unmatched junction nucleotides: 1. Germline V CDR1 and CDR2: SGDLS, YYNGEE. In nucleotides, the CDR3 is TGTGCCAGCAGCGTAGGACAGGGGTTGAACACTGAAGCTTTCTTT. Its translation is CASSVGQGLNTEAFF.

This clone has just one count. CDR3 bases: TGTGCCAGCAGTTTATCCGGCAGGGGAATCGAGCAGTACTTC. Protein product: CASSLSGRGIEQYF. V usage is TRBV27 and J usage is TRBJ2-7, with a tentative D call TRBD1 (6 bases). Germline V gene sequence: CDR1 MNHEY, CDR2 SMNVEV (reference sequence). V was cut by 0 bases and J by 6 bases, with 12 bases left in between. This CDR3 has 14 residues.

The sample holds one count of this clone. The rearrangement uses TRBV11-2 and TRBJ2-1; D possibly corresponds to TRBD2 (6 bases). Germline V gives CDR1 SGHAT, CDR2 FQNNGV. The V end lost 5 bases, the J end lost 8 bases, and 16 bases lay between the germline ends. This CDR3 region has 14 residues. CDR3 nucleotide sequence: TGTGCCAGCAGCCCTATGGGGGGTACGGATGAGCAGTTCTTC. Protein: CASSPMGGTDEQFF.

About this clone itself: This specimen includes other DNA sequences encoding the same CDR3. This chain links TRBV7-6 with TRBJ2-7; a weak D match, TRBD2 (6 bases). The CDR3 loop spans 14 amino acids. Deletions cut 3 bases from V and 2 bases from J, with 11 bases between. Germline assignment: CDR1 SGHVS and CDR2 FNYEAQ. The CDR3 sequence is CASSFGTGPYEQYF. CDR3 DNA: TGTGCCAGCAGCTTCGGGACTGGACCCTACGAGCAGTACTTC.

The chain uses TRBV29-1 and TRBJ2-7, with a tentative D call TRBD2 (5 bases). This CDR3 spans 14 amino acids. In germline, CDR1 is SQVTM, CDR2 ANQGSEA. The V and J ends lost 3 bases and 0 bases respectively, with 12 bases between them. CDR3 amino acids: CSVESREHSYEQYF. The CDR3 DNA sequence: TGCAGCGTTGAGTCGAGGGAACACTCCTACGAGCAGTACTTC.

The chain employs TRBV9 and TRBJ2-2, with 10 bases lining up with TRBD1. The V segment lost 4 bases and the J segment 6 bases; nucleotides outside the gene matches: 3. CDR1 is SGDLS, CDR2 YYNGEE, per germline. The CDR3 consists of 14 residues. CDR3 in amino acids: CASSPTGGPGELFF. CDR3 in DNA: TGTGCCAGCAGCCCGACAGGGGGCCCCGGGGAGCTGTTTTTT.

This chain joins TRBV19 and TRBJ2-1; TRBD2 is a possible D gene (7 bases). V was pared by 6 bases and J by 5 bases, with 14 bases between. This CDR3 contains 14 residues. CDR1 LNHDA and CDR2 SQIVND come from the germline V gene (reference sequence). The chain's CDR3 is CASSLGEGDNEQFF. In DNA, the CDR3 is TGTGCCAGTAGCCTTGGGGAGGGGGACAATGAGCAGTTCTTC.

This chain connects TRBV5-8 to TRBJ2-2; 7 bases match TRBD1. V shed 5 bases, J shed 7 bases, and the junction held 5 bases outside the gene matches. The CDR3 is made up of 13 amino acids. The V gene's germline CDR1 is SGHTS and CDR2 YDEGEE. The CDR3 sequence: CASRPTGHGELFF. CDR3 nucleotides: TGTGCCAGCAGACCGACAGGGCACGGGGAGCTGTTTTTT.

As regards this clone: A much larger clonotype is one base distant, so this may be a read error. This same CDR3 is encoded by further DNA sequences in the sample. The rearrangement uses TRBV13 and TRBJ2-7; no clear D gene. Trimming shortened V by 0 bases and J by 3 bases, and 3 bases separated the two germline ends. This CDR3 has 12 amino acids. The V gene's germline CDR1 is PRHDT and CDR2 FYEKMQ (reference sequence). CDR3 residues: CASSLGVYEQYF. The CDR3, as DNA: TGTGCCAGCAGCTTAGGGGTCTACGAGCAGTACTTC.

J is TRBJ2-7 and V is TRBV2, with a possible D match to TRBD1 (5 bases). The CDR3 loop spans 14 amino acids. The V gene's germline CDR1 is SNHLY and CDR2 FYNNEI. The V end lost 4 bases, the J end lost 1 base, and 11 bases lay between the germline ends. The CDR3 coding sequence is TGTGCCAGCAGTGGACCGACAGCTTCCTACGAGCAGTACTTC. It specifies CASSGPTASYEQYF.

The rearrangement links TRBV11-2 to TRBJ2-1, with TRBD2 matching over 7 bases. With 2 bases clipped from V and 4 bases from J, the junction kept 5 bases outside the gene matches. The CDR3 sequence is 15 residues long. The germline V gene has CDR1 SGHAT and CDR2 FQNNGV. The CDR3 region is CASSLLREEYNEQFF. DNA of the CDR3: TGTGCCAGCAGCTTACTCCGGGAGGAGTACAATGAGCAGTTCTTC.

The rearrangement links TRBV7-2 to TRBJ1-5, with D perhaps matching TRBD1 (5 bases). CDR3 size: 16 residues. V dropped 2 bases and J dropped 4 bases, with 15 bases sitting between them. Germline V gene lookup returns CDR1 SGHTA and CDR2 FQGNSA. The CDR3: CASSLKVRESNQPQHF. The CDR3 DNA reads TGTGCCAGCAGCTTAAAGGTCAGGGAAAGTAATCAGCCCCAGCATTTT.

V is TRBV19 and J is TRBJ1-1; D is possibly TRBD1 (6 bases). Germline V gene sequence: CDR1 LNHDA, CDR2 SQIVND (reference sequence). Trimming pared 1 base from V and 8 bases from J, leaving 14 bases between. The CDR3 is 14 amino acids. CDR3 nucleotide sequence: TGTGCCAGTAGTATAGTAAAGGGGGATCGAGAAGCTTTCTTT. This sequence encodes CASSIVKGDREAFF.

V gene TRBV7-9 combines with J gene TRBJ2-7, with 7 bases lining up with TRBD1. The CDR3 is made up of 15 amino acids. CDR1 is SEHNR, CDR2 FQNEAQ, per germline (reference sequence). The V and J ends lost 1 base and 4 bases, in that order; junction bases with no gene match: 7. The CDR3 nucleotides read TGTGCCAGCAGCTTAGAAGGGACAGTGTTTTACGAGCAGTACTTC. Amino acid sequence: CASSLEGTVFYEQYF.

CDR3 loop: CASSLGDRGKRAANQPQHF. CDR3 bases: TGTGCCAGCAGCTTAGGGGACAGGGGTAAGCGAGCGGCCAATCAGCCCCAGCATTTT. This chain uses TRBV7-3 with TRBJ1-5; 10 bases are a match to TRBD1. CDR3 length equals 19 residues. V lost 2 bases, J lost 3 bases, and 13 bases stayed unmatched. Germline values: CDR1 SGHTA, CDR2 FQGTGA.

The chain recombines TRBV7-3 with TRBJ2-2; 16 bases are a match to TRBD2. The V gene end was trimmed by 5 bases and the J gene end by 2 bases; junction bases not matched to a gene: 8. In germline, CDR1 is SGHTA, CDR2 FQGTGA. The CDR3 has 19 residues. The CDR3, as DNA: TGTGCCAGCAGCACCGGGACTAGCGGGAGGGCCCTCAACACCGGGGAGCTGTTTTTT. This sequence encodes CASSTGTSGRALNTGELFF.

This rearrangement joins TRBV19 to TRBJ1-2; a weak D match, TRBD1 (5 bases). V was cut by 7 bases and J by 3 bases, with 15 bases left in between. Germline V gene data show CDR1 as LNHDA and CDR2 as SQIVND (reference sequence). The CDR3 sequence is 14 residues long. CDR3 bases: TGTGCCAGTAAGAGCAGGCAGGGTGACTATGGCTACACCTTC. This gives the protein CASKSRQGDYGYTF.

This clone has more than one count but fewer than ten. This chain links TRBV7-6 with TRBJ1-4, with 8 bases aligning to TRBD1. Trimming at V came to 4 bases and at J to 7 bases, leaving 8 bases not matched to a gene. The CDR3 is 15 amino acids. Germline assignment: CDR1 SGHVS and CDR2 FNYEAQ. Here the CDR3 DNA reads TGTGCCAGCAGCTCAACGACAGGGGTGATTGAAAAACTGTTTTTT. Amino acid sequence: CASSSTTGVIEKLFF.

The V and J genes are TRBV27 and TRBJ1-1; no clear D gene. V dropped 8 bases and J dropped 1 base, with 11 bases sitting between them. The germline V gene has CDR1 MNHEY and CDR2 SMNVEV (reference sequence). This CDR3 is 13 amino acids long. Here the CDR3 reads CASSDFPNTEAFF. The CDR3 region has the DNA TGTGCCAGCTCCGATTTCCCGAACACTGAAGCTTTCTTT.